This T cell receptor beta chain was obtained from a study of blood T cell repertoires in COVID-19 (dated by TCRdb to the early 2020s). With respect to the entire study: Collaborator samples came from the United States, Italy and Spain and covered acute and convalescent phases of COVID-19. The prospective study material was composed of cDNA or gDNA derived from T cells, B-cell-depleted T cells, or PBMCs. The dataset comprised deeply sampled blood TCRbeta repertoires from subjects exposed to, actively infected with, or recovered from COVID-19. The repertoires were released in a freely available public database meant as a resource for research on the immune response to SARS-CoV-2. The samples were drawn from the first 160 participants of the ongoing ImmuneRACE study and from some 1,300 subjects provided by 6 global collaborators. The sample metadata nearly always contained a de-identified subject ID, COVID-19 status, age in years and sex. Where available, HLA class I and class II types were obtained from metadata supplied by the sample provider rather than from assay-based typing. What the research found in general, with its limitations: Clinical and demographic metadata were provided uncurated, with the amount varying by source and participant.

The immunoSEQ Assay, a bias-controlled multiplex PCR, was used to amplify TCRbeta CDR3 regions from genomic DNA. On the study's bioinformatics: Nucleated cell counts per sample were estimated from amplification of reference gene primers within the assay. To quantify the absolute abundance of each unique TCRbeta CDR3 rearrangement, sequence reads were collapsed and filtered. For each sample, productive Simpson clonality was calculated as the square root of Simpson's diversity index across productive rearrangements. TCRdb took this table from immuneACCESS and kept in-frame rearrangements with V and J called. Such tables lack part of the clones; where checked against another copy, unresolved V genes explain under half of the gap, and the rest is unexplained. V and J calls plus clone size are reproduced from that table; the DNA served to infer D and trimming. The sample table holds 300,000 to 350,000 clones, of which around 89% were seen once. The top ten constitute approximately 4.5% of the sample.

Details on this clone: It has no known antigen specificity. The input lacks base qualities; no much larger clone sits a single base away.

CDR3 length: 14 amino acids, cysteine to phenylalanine. Of the read, only the CDR3 DNA is kept; its 42 bases are in frame from base 1. CDR1 and CDR2, per the germline V gene, are SGHAT and FQNNGV. Compared with germline, V lacks 3 bases and J lacks 6 bases; bases without a gene match: 5. Participants in the prospective study were enrolled through a virtual design, were aged roughly 18 to 100 years, and lived in fewer than 30 United States geographic areas. Cohort assignment in the prospective study relied on participant-reported clinical history from a screening survey and a study questionnaire. In the prospective study, whole blood, serum and a nasopharyngeal or oropharyngeal swab were collected from each participant by mobile phlebotomists. Prospective study participants could optionally give additional blood draws and questionnaires over an approximately two-month period. Blood samples from the prospective study were shipped frozen or at room temperature prior to DNA extraction.

This TCR was sampled from a woman aged 18-29 years with acute COVID-19. The sequence is built from TRBV11-2 and TRBJ2-7; 10 middle bases align to TRBD2. Sequencing was done on a sample of PBMCs or T cells enriched from blood (not recorded which). The CDR3: CASSFLAGAAEQYF. The DNA reads as follows: TGTGCCAGCAGCTTCCTAGCGGGAGCAGCCGAGCAGTACTTC.